This TCR beta chain was captured by sequencing in a study of cytotoxic CD8 clonotypes in ibrutinib-treated CLL. Across the study: After a median of approximately 70 months, roughly 15 patients stayed remitted and some 12 progressed; responses had been partial in 24 and complete in 2.

This CDR3 contains 16 residues. CDR1 is SGHDT and CDR2 is YYEEEE in the germline V gene. Trimming removed 0 bases from V and 4 bases from J, with 14 bases in between. The table came from immunoSEQ multiplex PCR; TCRdb's copy has only in-frame clones and leaves some out. Seen here are tens of thousands of clones, 90% observed once, and the top ten hold 3% to 3.5%. This TCR was sampled from a human donor with chronic lymphocytic leukemia. V is TRBV5-6 and J is TRBJ2-1; no reliable D call. The sample consisted of PBMCs, taken after 12 months of ibrutinib treatment. The CDR3 spells CASSLVVTTTYNEQFF. In DNA, the CDR3 is TGTGCCAGCAGCTTGGTGGTGACAACTACTTACAATGAGCAGTTCTTC.